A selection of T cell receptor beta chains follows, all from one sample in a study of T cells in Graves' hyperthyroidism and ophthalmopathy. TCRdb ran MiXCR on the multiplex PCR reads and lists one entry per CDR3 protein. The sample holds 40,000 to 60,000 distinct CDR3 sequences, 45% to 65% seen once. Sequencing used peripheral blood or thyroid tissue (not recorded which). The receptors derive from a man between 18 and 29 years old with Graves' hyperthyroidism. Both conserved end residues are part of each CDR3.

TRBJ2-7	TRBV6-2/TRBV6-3	CASSYPSAVRGDYSYEQYF
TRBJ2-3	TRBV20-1	CSAGRTSGSGDTQYF
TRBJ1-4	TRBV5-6	CASSLAAGGAGVSGKLFF
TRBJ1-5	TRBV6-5	CASSPGGQAQPQHF
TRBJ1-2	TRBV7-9	CASSRGQGYGYTF
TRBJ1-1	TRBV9	CASSGSNTEAFF
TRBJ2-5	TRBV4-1	CASSQMETGNSPLHFGNGEYF
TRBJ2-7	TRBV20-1	CSASGGLAGAYEQYF
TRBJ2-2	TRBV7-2	CAGLQGATGELFF
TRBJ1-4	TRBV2	CASSDGSATNEKLFF
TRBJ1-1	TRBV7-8	CASSVDRVNTEAFF
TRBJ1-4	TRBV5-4	CASSTNRGLNEKLFF
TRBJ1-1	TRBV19	CASSIRQGGHAFF
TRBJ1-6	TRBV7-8	CASSPPTGTDSPLHF
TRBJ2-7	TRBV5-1	CASTRDTPGYEQYF
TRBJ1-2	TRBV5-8	CASSYRDSQRWDGYTF
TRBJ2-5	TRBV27	CASSPHPGGNNIETQYF